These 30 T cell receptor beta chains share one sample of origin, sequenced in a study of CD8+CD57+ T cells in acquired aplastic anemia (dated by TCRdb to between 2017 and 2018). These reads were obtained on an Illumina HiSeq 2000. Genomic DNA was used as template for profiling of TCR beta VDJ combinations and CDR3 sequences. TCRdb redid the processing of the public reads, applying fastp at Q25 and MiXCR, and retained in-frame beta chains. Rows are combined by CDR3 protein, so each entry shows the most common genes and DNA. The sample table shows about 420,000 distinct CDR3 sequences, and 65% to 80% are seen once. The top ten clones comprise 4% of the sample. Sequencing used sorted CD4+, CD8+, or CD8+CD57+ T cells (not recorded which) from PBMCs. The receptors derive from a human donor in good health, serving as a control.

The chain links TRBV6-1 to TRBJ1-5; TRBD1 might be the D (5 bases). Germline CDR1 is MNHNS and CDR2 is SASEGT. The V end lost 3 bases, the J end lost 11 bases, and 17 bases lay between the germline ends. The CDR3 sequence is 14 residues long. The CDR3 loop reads CASSDYRGTYAQHF. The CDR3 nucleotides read TGTGCCAGCAGTGATTATAGGGGCACCTACGCCCAGCATTTT.

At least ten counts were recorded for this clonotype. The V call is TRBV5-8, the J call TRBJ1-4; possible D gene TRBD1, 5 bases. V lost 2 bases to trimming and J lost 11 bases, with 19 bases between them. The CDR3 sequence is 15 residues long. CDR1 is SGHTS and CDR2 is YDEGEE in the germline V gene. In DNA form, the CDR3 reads TGTGCCAGCAGCTTTAAATCAGGGCCGACGGATAAACTGTTTTTT. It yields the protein CASSFKSGPTDKLFF. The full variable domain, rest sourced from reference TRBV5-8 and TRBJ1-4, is EAGVTQSPTHLIKTRGQQATLRCSPISGHTSVYWYQQALGLGLQFLLWYDEGEERNRGNFPPRFSGRQFPNYSSELNVNALELEDSALYLCASSFKSGPTDKLFFGSGTQLSVL.

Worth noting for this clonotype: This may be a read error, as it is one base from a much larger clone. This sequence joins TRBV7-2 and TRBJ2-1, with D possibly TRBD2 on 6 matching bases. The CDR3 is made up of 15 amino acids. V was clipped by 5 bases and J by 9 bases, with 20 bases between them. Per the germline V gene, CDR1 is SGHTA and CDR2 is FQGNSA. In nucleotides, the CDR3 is TGTGCCAGCAGCCTATGGGCTGGCGGGGTAGGTGAGCAGTTCTTC. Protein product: CASSLWAGGVGEQFF.

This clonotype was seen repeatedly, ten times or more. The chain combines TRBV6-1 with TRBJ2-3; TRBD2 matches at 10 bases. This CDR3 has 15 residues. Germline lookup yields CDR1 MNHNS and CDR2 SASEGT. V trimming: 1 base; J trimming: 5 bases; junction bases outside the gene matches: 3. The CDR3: CASSEGAGGQDTQYF. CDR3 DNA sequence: TGTGCCAGCAGTGAAGGAGCGGGGGGGCAAGATACGCAGTATTTT.

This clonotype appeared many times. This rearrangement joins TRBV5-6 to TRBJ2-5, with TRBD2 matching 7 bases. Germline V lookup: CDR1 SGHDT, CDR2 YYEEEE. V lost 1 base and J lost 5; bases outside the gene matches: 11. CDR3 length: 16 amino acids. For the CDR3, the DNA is TGTGCCAGCAGCTTGAAACTCCAGCGGGGAGAGGAGACCCAGTACTTC. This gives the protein CASSLKLQRGEETQYF.

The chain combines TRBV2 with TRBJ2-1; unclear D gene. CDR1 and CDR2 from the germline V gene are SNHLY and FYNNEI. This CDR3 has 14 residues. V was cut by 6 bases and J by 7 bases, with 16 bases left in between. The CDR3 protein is CASSFDAGRNEQFF. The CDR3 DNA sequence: TGTGCCAGCAGCTTTGACGCAGGCCGGAATGAGCAGTTCTTC.

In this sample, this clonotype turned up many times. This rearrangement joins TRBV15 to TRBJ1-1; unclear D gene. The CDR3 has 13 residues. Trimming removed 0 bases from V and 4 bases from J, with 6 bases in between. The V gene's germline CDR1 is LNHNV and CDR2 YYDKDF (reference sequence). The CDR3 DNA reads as TGTGCCACCAGCAGAGAGGGAGGCACTGAAGCTTTCTTT. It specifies CATSREGGTEAFF.

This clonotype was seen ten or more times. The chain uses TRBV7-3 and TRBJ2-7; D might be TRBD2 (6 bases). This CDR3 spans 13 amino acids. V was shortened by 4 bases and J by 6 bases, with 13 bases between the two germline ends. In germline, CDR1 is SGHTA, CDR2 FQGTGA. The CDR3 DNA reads TGTGCCAGCAGCTGGGACTTAGTATCCGAGCAGTACTTC. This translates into CASSWDLVSEQYF. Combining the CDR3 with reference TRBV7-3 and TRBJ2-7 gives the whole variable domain GAGVSQTPSNKVTEKGKYVELRCDPISGHTALYWYRQSLGQGPEFLIYFQGTGAADDSGLPNDRFFAVRPEGSVSTLKIQRTERGDSAVYLCASSWDLVSEQYFGPGTRLTVT.

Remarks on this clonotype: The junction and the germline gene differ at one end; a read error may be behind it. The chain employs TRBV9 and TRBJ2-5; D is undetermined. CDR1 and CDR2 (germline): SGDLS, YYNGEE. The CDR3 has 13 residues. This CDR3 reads CASSSSIQETEYF. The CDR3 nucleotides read TGTGCCAGCAGCTCATCAATCCAGGAGACCGAGTACTTC.

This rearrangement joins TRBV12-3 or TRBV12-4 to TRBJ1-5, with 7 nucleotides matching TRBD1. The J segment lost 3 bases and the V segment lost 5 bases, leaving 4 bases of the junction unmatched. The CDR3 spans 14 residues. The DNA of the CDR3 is TGTGCCAGCAGTACGGGGACAGTCAATCAGCCCCAGCATTTT. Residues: CASSTGTVNQPQHF.

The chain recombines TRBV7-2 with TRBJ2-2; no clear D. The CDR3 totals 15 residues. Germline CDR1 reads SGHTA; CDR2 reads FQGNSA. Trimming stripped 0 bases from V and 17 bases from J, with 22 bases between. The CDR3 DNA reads TGTGCCAGCAGCTTAGCAGGGCTCACTGAAGCTTTCTTTTTTTTT. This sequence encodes CASSLAGLTEAFFFF.

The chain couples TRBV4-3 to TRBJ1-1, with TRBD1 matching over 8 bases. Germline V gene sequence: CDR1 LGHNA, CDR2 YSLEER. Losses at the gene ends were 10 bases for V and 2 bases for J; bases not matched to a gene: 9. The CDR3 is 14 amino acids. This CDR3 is CATSTTGGNTEAFF. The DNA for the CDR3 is TGCGCCACCAGTACTACAGGGGGTAACACTGAAGCTTTCTTT.

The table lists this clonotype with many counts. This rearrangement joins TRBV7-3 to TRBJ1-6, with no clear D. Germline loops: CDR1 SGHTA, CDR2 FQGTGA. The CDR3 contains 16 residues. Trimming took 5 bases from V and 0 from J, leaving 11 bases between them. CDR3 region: CASSRYGFSYNSPLHF. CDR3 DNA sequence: TGTGCCAGCAGCCGCTACGGGTTCTCCTATAATTCACCCCTCCACTTT.

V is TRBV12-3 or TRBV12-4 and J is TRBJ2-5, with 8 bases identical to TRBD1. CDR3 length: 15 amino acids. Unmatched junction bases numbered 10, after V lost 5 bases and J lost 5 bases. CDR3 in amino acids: CASSRTGGGGETQYF. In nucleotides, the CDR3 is TGTGCCAGCAGTAGAACAGGGGGTGGAGGGGAGACCCAGTACTTC.

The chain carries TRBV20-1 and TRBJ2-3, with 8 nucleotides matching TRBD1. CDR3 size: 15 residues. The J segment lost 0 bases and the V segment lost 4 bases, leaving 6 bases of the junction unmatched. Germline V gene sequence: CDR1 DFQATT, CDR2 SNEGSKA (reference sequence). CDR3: CSANLGQESTDTQYF. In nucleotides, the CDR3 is TGCAGTGCTAATTTGGGACAGGAGAGCACAGATACGCAGTATTTT.

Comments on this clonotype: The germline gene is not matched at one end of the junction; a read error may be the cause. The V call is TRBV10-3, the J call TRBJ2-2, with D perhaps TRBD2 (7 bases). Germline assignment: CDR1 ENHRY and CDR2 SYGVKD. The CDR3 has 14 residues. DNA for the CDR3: TGTGCCATCTGTCGACCCGACAGGATCGGGGGGTTCTTTTTC. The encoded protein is CAICRPDRIGGFFF.

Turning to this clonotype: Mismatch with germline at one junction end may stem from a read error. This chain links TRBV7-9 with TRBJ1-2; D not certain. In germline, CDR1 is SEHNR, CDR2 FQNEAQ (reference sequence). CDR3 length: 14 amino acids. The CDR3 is CASRSAGLDYGYSF. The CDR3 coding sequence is TGTGCCAGCAGGTCGGCGGGTTTGGATTATGGTTACTCCTTC.

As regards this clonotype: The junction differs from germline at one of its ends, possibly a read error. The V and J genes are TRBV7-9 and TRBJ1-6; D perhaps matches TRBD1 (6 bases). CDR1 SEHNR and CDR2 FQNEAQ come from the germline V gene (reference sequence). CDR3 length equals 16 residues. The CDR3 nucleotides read TGTGCCAGCAGCGTAGGGGGGATGAGCGGCAATTCCCCCCTCCACTTT. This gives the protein CASSVGGMSGNSPLHF.

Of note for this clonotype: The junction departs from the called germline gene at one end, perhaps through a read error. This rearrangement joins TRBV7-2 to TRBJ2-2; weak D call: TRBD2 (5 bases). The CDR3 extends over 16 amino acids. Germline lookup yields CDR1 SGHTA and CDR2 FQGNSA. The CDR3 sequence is CARSPPPGSNAGELFF. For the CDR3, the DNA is TGTGCCCGCAGCCCACCCCCGGGGTCGAACGCCGGGGAGCTGTTTTTT.

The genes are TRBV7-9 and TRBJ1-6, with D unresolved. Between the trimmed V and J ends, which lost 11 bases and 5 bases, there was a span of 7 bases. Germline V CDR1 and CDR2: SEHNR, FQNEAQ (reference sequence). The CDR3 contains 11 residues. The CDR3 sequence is CACTDNSPLHF. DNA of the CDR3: TGTGCCTGCACTGATAATTCACCCCTCCACTTT.

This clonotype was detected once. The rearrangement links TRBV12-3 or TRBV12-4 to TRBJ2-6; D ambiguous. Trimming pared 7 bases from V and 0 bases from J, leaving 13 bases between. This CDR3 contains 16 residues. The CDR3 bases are TGTGCCAGCATCCGAGGCGGATTCTCTGGGGCCAACGTCCTGACTTTC. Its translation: CASIRGGFSGANVLTF.

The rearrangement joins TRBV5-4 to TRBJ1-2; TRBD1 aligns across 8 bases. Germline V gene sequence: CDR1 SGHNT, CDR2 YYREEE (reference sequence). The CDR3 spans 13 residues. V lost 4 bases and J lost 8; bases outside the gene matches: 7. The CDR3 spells CASSPGQAKGYTF. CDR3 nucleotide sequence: TGTGCCAGCAGCCCGGGACAGGCAAAGGGCTACACCTTC.

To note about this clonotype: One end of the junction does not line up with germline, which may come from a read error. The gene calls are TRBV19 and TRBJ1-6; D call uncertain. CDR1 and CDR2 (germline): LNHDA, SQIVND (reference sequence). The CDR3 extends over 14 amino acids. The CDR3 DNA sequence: TGTGCCGGTAGTGCAGGACCATTGGACTCACCCCTCCACTTT. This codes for CAGSAGPLDSPLHF.

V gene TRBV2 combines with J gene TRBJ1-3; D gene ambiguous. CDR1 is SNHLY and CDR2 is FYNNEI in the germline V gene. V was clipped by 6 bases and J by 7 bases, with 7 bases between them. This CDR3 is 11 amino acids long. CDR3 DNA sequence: TGTGCCAGCAGGCTCCTCAACACCATATATTTT. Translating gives CASRLLNTIYF. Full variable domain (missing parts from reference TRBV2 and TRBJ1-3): EPEVTQTPSHQVTQMGQEVILRCVPISNHLYFYWYRQILGQKVEFLVSFYNNEISEKSEIFDDQFSVERPDGSNFTLKIRSTKLEDSAMYFCASRLLNTIYFGEGSWLTVV.

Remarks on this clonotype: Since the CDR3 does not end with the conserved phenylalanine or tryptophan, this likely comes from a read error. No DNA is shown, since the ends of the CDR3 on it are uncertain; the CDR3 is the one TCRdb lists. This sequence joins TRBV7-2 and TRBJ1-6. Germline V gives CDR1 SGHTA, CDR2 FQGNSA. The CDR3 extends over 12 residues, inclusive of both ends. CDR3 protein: CASSLEPSVLRC.

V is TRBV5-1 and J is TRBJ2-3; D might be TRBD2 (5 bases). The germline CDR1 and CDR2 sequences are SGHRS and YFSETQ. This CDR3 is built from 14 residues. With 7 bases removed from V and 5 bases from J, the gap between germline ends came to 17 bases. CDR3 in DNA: TGCGCCAGCCTGAGCGGCGGGTACCAAGATACGCAGTATTTT. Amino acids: CASLSGGYQDTQYF. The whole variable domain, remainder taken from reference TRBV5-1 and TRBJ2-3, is KAGVTQTPRYLIKTRGQQVTLSCSPISGHRSVSWYQQTPGQGLQFLFEYFSETQRNKGNFPGRFSGRQFSNSRSEMNVSTLELGDSALYLCASLSGGYQDTQYFGPGTRLTVL.

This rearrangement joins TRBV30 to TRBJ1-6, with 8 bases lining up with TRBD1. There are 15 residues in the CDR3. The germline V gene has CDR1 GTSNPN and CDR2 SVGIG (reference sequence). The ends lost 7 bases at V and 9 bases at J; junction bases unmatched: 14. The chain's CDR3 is CASVRTGGGGSPLHF. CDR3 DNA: TGTGCCTCTGTGAGAACAGGGGGTGGAGGTTCACCCCTCCACTTT. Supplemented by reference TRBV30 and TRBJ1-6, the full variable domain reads SQTIHQWPATLVQPVGSPLSLECTVEGTSNPNLYWYRQAAGRGLQLLFYSVGIGQISSEVPQNLSASRPQDRQFILSSKKLLLSDSGFYLCASVRTGGGGSPLHFGNGTRLTVT.

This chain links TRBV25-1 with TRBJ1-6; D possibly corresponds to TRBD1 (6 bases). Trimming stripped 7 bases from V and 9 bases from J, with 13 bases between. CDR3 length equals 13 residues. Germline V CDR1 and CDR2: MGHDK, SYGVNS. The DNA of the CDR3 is TGTGCCAGCACCGAGGGGGACCCTTCACCCCTCCACTTT. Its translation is CASTEGDPSPLHF.

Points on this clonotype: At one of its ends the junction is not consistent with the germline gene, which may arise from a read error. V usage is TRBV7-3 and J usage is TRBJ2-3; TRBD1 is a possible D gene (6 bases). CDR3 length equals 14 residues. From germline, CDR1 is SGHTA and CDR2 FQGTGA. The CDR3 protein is CASSVLQGTEAFFF. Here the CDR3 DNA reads TGTGCCAGCAGCGTATTACAGGGCACTGAAGCTTTCTTTTTT.

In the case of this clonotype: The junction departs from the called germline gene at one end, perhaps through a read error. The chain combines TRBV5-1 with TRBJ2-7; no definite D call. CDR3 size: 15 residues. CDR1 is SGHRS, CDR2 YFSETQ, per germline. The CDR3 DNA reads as TGTGCCAGCAGCCGGATGGGCGATACTGCCTACGAGCAGTACTTC. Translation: CASSRMGDTAYEQYF.